This T cell receptor (beta chain) was found in a study of identical twins. Template switching (which added a universal primer site) was used, and cDNA carried unique molecular identifiers. MiXCR was run by TCRdb on the 5' RACE reads, yielding one entry per CDR3 protein. Altogether 500,000 to 650,000 distinct CDR3 sequences are present, 20% to 25% being singletons, with the ten largest covering 0.45% to 0.5%. Healthy Caucasian donors formed the entire cohort. There are 15 residues in the CDR3. V was clipped by 5 bases and J by 2 bases, with 13 bases between them. Looked up from germline, CDR1 is SGHAT and CDR2 is FQDESV (reference sequence). These sequences were also reported in another study, on yellow fever vaccine responses in identical twins. That source notes: Twins' vaccine T cell response reportedly seemed partly convergent, partly personalized.

Material: CD4+ T cells sorted from blood. This chain links TRBV11-1 with TRBJ2-1; D remains ambiguous. The sequence was obtained from a woman between 18 and 29 years old in good health. The CDR3: CASSPFGRTYNEQFF. The CDR3 DNA is TGTGCCAGCAGCCCCTTCGGGCGGACCTACAATGAGCAGTTCTTC.